This T cell receptor (beta chain) was recovered during a study of response to subunit inactivated influenza vaccine. Using its own MiXCR run on the RT-PCR reads, TCRdb lists one record per CDR3 protein. Of some 550,000 distinct CDR3 sequences detected, approximately 24% appear once; the ten largest clones hold 2.5% to 3%. This CDR3 comprises 13 residues. J lost 9 bases, V lost 3 bases, and 5 bases had no gene match. Germline V gives CDR1 MNHNS, CDR2 SASEGT. The same sample was also used in a study of T cells expressing NK-cell markers. That publication notes: Making the TCR beta cDNA relied on 5'RACE template switching with UMIs. Dominant NKG2C+ clonotypes made up roughly 1.0-7.5% of CD8+ T cells in over five donors. In four donors, dominant clonotypes made up about 25-60.1% of CD3+CD56-NKG2C+ cells.

The sequencing here drew on CD4+ T cells sorted from PBMCs, taken 12 days after vaccination. The rearrangement links TRBV6-1 to TRBJ2-1; 7 bases align to TRBD2. This TCR derives from a man between 45 and 60 years old who received an inactivated influenza vaccine. CDR3 bases: TGTGCCAGCAGTGACCTGCGGGGGAGTGAGCAGTTCTTC. This sequence encodes CASSDLRGSEQFF.